This T cell receptor (beta chain) was captured by sequencing in a study of T-cell memory formation after mild COVID-19. Study overall: Largely donor-specific TCR clusters were found.

Points from the study as a whole: Still unconfirmed is whether the second-wave clones peaking on day 37 recognized SARS-CoV-2. CD4+ contracting clones were mainly CM and EM; CD8+ ones, EMRA.

Researchers used 5'RACE with constant-segment primers to make TCR alpha and TCR beta cDNA libraries that carry sample barcodes and UMIs. TCRdb redid the calling of the 5' RACE reads with MiXCR, one entry per CDR3 protein. This table holds around 50,000 distinct CDR3 sequences, roughly an eighth found once. On this clonotype itself: The antigen is not known.

The sequence derives from a man younger than 30 who had mild COVID-19 (a few samples of this study predate the infection). Cell type and time point are not known. The sequencing sample was made of PBMCs or a T cell subset sorted from them (not recorded which).

CDR3 protein: CASSGQGAGNTEAFF. Here the CDR3 DNA reads TGTGCCAGCAGCGGACAGGGGGCCGGGAACACTGAAGCTTTCTTT. The chain joins TRBV5-4 to TRBJ1-1; 11 nucleotides align to TRBD1. The CDR3 is made up of 15 amino acids. Trimming took 4 bases from V and 1 from J; bases not matched to a gene: 3. Germline lookup yields CDR1 SGHNT and CDR2 YYREEE (reference sequence).